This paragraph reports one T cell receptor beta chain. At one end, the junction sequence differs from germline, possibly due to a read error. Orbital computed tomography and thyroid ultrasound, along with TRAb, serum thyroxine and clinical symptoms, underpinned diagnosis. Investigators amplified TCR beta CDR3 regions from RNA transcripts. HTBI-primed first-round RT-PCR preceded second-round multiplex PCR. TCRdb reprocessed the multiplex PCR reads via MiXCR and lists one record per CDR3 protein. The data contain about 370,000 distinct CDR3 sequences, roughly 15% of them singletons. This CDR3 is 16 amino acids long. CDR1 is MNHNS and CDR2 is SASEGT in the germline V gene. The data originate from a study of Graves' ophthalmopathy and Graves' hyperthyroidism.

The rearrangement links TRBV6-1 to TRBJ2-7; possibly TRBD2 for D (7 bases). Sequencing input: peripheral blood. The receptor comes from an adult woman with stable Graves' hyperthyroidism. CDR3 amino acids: CASSQASGPGGNEQYF. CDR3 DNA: TGTGCCAGCAGTCAAGCCTCAGGACCGGGGGGCAACGAGCAGTACTTC.